This T cell receptor (beta chain) emerged from a study of T cells in Graves' hyperthyroidism and ophthalmopathy. Looking at the study overall: Blood from the periphery was taken at initial diagnosis, before any treatment.

Disease lasting under 3 months, a NOSPECS grade of at least 4, and a Clinical Activity Score of at least 3 were features of the ophthalmopathy patients. V was trimmed by 3 bases and J by 5 bases, leaving 15 bases between them. The germline V gene has CDR1 SGDLS and CDR2 YYNGEE. CDR3 size: 15 residues. Only a few counts were recorded for this clonotype. What it binds is not known. Broader study findings: From stable hyperthyroidism, ophthalmopathy was set apart by a 13 V-J model.

Amplification targeted TCR beta CDR3 regions from RNA transcripts. HTBI primers drove first-round RT-PCR of the TCR CDR3. TCRdb independently ran MiXCR on the multiplex PCR reads; one entry per CDR3 protein. This sample has about 590,000 distinct CDR3 sequences, with 13% to 15% found just once. The chain is built from TRBV9 and TRBJ2-1; a possible D gene is TRBD1 (6 bases). The sample taken for sequencing was blood. The TCR originated in a woman younger than 35 with Graves' ophthalmopathy. The CDR3 sequence is CASSGGGTRDNEQFF. The CDR3 coding sequence is TGTGCCAGCAGCGGGGGTGGGACAAGGGACAATGAGCAGTTCTTC. Variable domain in full (rest from reference TRBV9 and TRBJ2-1): DSGVTQTPKHLITATGQRVTLRCSPRSGDLSVYWYQQSLDQGLQFLIQYYNGEERAKGNILERFSAQQFPDLHSELNLSSLELGDSALYFCASSGGGTRDNEQFFGPGTRLTVL.